The T cell receptor (beta chain) described here comes from a study of cytomegalovirus exposure and HLA in healthy donors. Study-wide context: Researchers found that about four fifths of about 400 genotyped donors fell within the Caucasian-associated ancestry cluster. The study, taken as a whole, reports: Common viral pathogens (according to a later analysis) appeared linked to several of the most significant clusters.

Losses at the gene ends were 0 bases for V and 7 bases for J; bases not matched to a gene: 4. The germline V gene has CDR1 SGDLS and CDR2 YYNGEE. The CDR3 totals 13 residues. Details on this clone: What it binds is not known.

Use of 60 Vbeta and 13 Jbeta primers characterized the PCR. Sequencing was performed with immunoSEQ multiplex PCR; in TCRdb, only in-frame clones are kept and a portion is missing. Of 100,000 to 150,000 clones listed, about 80% are singletons. V is TRBV9 and J is TRBJ2-7; TRBD1 matches 7 bases. The specimen was PBMCs. This receptor was obtained from a man under 40 in good health and CMV-seropositive. This CDR3 reads CASSVGGQSEQYF. In nucleotides, the CDR3 is TGTGCCAGCAGCGTAGGGGGACAGTCTGAGCAGTACTTC. Together with reference TRBV9 and TRBJ2-7, the CDR3 gives the full variable domain: DSGVTQTPKHLITATGQRVTLRCSPRSGDLSVYWYQQSLDQGLQFLIQYYNGEERAKGNILERFSAQQFPDLHSELNLSSLELGDSALYFCASSVGGQSEQYFGPGTRLTVT.